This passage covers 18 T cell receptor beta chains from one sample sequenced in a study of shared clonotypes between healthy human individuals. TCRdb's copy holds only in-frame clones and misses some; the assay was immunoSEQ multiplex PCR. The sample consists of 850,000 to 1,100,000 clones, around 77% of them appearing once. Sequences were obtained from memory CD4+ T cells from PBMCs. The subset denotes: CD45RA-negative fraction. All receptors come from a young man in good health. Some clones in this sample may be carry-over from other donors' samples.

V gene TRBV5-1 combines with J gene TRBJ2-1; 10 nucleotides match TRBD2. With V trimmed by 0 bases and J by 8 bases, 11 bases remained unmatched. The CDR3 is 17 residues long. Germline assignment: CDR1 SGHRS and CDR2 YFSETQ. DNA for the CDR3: TGCGCCAGCAGCTTGGCCGGGATAGCGGGAGGTCGTCATGAGCAGTTCTTC. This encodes CASSLAGIAGGRHEQFF.

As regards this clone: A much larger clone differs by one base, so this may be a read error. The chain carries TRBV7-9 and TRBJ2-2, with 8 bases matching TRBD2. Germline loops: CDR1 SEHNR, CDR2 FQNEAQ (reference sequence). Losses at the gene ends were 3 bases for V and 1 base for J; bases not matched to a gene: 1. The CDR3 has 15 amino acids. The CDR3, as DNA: TGTGCCAGCAGCTTTACTAGCGGGAACACCGGGGAGCTGTTTTTT. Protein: CASSFTSGNTGELFF.

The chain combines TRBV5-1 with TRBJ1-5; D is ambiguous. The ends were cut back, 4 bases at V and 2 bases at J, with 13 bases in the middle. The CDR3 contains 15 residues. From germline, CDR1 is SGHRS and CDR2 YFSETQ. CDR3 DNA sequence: TGCGCCAGCAGCCCCGGAGAGGGAGGCAATCAGCCCCAGCATTTT. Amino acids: CASSPGEGGNQPQHF.

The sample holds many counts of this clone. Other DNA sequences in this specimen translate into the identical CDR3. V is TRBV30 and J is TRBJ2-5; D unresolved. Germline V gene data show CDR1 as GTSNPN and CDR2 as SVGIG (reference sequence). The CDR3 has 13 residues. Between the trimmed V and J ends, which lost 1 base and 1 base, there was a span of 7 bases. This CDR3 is CAWSGASQETQYF. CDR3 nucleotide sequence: TGTGCCTGGAGTGGAGCTAGCCAAGAGACCCAGTACTTC.

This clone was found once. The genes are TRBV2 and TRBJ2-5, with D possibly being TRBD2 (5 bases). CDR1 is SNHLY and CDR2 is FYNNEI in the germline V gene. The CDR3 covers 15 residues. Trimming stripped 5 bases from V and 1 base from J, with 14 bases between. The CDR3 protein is CASSRRTGGQETQYF. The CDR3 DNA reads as TGTGCCAGCAGTAGACGGACTGGTGGCCAAGAGACCCAGTACTTC.

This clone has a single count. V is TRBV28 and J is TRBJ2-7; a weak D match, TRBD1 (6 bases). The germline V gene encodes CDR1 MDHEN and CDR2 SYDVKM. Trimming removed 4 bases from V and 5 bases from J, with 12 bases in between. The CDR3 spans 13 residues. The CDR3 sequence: CASSWQGSNEQYF. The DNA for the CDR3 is TGTGCCAGCAGTTGGCAGGGGTCCAACGAGCAGTACTTC.

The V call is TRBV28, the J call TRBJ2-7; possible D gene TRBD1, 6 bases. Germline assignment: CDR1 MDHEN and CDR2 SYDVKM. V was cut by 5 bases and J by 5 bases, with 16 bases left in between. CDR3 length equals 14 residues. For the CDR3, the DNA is TGTGCCAGCAGTACCACCTGGGACATCCACGAGCAGTACTTC. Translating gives CASSTTWDIHEQYF. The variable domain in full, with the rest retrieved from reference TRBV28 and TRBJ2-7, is DVKVTQSSRYLVKRTGEKVFLECVQDMDHENMFWYRQDPGLGLRLIYFSYDVKMKEKGDIPEGYSVSREKKERFSLILESASTNQTSMYLCASSTTWDIHEQYFGPGTRLTVT.

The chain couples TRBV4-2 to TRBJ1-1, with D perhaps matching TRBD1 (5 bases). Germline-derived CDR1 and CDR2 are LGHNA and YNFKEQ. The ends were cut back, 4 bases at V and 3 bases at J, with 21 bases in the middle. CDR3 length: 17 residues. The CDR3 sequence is CASSPSAIRVRDTEAFF. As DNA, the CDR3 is TGTGCCAGCAGCCCCTCAGCAATCAGGGTCAGGGACACTGAAGCTTTCTTT.

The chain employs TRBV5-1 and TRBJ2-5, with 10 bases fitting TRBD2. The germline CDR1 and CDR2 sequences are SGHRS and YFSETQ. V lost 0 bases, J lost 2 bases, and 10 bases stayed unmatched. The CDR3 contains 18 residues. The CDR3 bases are TGCGCCAGCAGCTTGGCCCCCTCTTCTAGCGGGAGACAAGAGACCCAGTACTTC. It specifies CASSLAPSSSGRQETQYF.

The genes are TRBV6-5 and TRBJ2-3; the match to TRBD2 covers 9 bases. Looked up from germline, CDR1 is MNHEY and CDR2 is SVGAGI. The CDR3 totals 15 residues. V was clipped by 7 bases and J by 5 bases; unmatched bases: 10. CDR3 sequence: CASIGRAGGGDTQYF. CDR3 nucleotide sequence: TGTGCCAGCATAGGCCGAGCGGGAGGAGGAGATACGCAGTATTTT.

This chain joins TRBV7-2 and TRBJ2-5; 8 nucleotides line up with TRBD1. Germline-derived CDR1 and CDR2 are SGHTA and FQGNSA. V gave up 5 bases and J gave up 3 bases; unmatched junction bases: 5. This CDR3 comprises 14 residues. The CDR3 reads CASSRKTGEETQYF. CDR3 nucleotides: TGTGCCAGCAGCCGGAAGACAGGGGAAGAGACCCAGTACTTC.

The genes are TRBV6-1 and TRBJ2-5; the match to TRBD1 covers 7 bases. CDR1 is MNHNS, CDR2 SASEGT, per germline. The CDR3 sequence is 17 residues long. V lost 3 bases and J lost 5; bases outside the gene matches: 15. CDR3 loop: CASSEDANRGWWETQYF. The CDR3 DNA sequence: TGTGCCAGCAGTGAGGACGCAAACAGGGGTTGGTGGGAGACCCAGTACTTC.

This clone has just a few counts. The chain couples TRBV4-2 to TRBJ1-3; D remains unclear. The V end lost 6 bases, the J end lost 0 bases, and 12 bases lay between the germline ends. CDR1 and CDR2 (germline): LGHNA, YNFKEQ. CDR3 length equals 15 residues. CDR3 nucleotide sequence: TGTGCCAGCAGTTCTGGGCCAGACTCTGGAAACACCATATATTTT. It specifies CASSSGPDSGNTIYF.

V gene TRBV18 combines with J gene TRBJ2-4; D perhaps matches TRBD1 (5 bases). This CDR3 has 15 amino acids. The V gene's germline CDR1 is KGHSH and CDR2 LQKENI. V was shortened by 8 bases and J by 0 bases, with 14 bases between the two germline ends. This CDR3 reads CASAKQASAKNIQYF. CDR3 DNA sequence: TGTGCCAGCGCGAAACAGGCGTCAGCCAAAAACATTCAGTACTTC.

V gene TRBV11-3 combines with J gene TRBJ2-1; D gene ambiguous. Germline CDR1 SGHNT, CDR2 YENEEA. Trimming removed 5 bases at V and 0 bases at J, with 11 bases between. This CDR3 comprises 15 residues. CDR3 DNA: TGTGCCAGCAGCGAAAGGCGGAGCTCCTACAATGAGCAGTTCTTC. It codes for CASSERRSSYNEQFF.

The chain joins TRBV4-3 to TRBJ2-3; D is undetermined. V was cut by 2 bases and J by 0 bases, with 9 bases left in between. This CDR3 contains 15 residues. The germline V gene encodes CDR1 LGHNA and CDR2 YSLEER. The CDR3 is CASSQSVLSTDTQYF. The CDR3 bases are TGCGCCAGCAGCCAATCAGTACTTAGCACAGATACGCAGTATTTT.

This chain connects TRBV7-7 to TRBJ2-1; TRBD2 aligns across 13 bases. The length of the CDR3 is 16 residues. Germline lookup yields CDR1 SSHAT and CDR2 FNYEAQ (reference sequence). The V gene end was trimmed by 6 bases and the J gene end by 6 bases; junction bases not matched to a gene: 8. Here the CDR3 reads CASSPGTSGTGNEQFF. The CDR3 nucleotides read TGTGCCAGCAGTCCCGGGACTAGCGGGACCGGCAATGAGCAGTTCTTC.

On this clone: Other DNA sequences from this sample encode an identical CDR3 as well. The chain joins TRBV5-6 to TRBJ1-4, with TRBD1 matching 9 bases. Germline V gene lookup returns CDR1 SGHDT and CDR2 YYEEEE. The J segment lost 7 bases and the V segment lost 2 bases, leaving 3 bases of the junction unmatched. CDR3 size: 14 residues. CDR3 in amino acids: CASSLQGAGEKLFF. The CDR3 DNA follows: TGTGCCAGCAGCTTACAGGGGGCGGGTGAAAAACTGTTTTTT.